This entry is about one T cell receptor beta chain. These data come from a study of blood T cells in healthy people across ages. The second PCR ran about 6 to 11 cycles with a sample-barcoded 5' primer and J-beta primers. Via MiXCR, TCRdb re-called the 5' RACE reads, giving one row per CDR3 protein. The repertoire holds over 700,000 distinct CDR3 sequences, about 25% seen once, with under 9.5% in the top ten. Peripheral blood samples of 7.5 to 10 milliliters were drawn from each donor. Researchers report isolating at least 6.5 million PBMCs per sample. This CDR3 region has 15 residues. V lost 6 bases, J lost 2 bases, and 17 bases lay in between. Germline loops: CDR1 MNHNS, CDR2 SASEGT. This same sample was also part of a study on T cells of mothers and their children. That source adds: Researchers report slightly higher, though non-significant, overlap in related mother-child pairs than in unrelated pairs.

The chain has TRBV6-1 and TRBJ2-7, with a tentative D call TRBD2 (5 bases). The TCR comes from a boy under 18 in good health. Material: blood. The CDR3 DNA reads TGTGCCAGCAGCATTACTAGATCCGGGACCTACGAGCAGTACTTC. This translates into CASSITRSGTYEQYF.